Listed below are T cell receptor beta chains from one sample, sequenced in a study of post-analysis software for immune sequencing data. TCRdb called the PCR reads again in MiXCR, with one record for every CDR3 protein. This repertoire shows under 900,000 distinct CDR3 sequences, roughly 50% found once; its top ten account for under 6%. The sequenced sample consisted of blood. The origin of the receptors is a girl between 10 and 17 years old with multiple sclerosis. Both conserved end residues are part of each CDR3. A D gene is named only where the DNA matches it firmly. Only some rows state a clone size, as once, few, many or a class for expanded clones.

CDR3nt: TGTGCCAGCAGTGAAGAAACTAGCGGGAGTTACGAGCAGTACTTC
CDR3aa: CASSEETSGSYEQYF
j_gene: TRBJ2-7
abundance: many
d_gene: TRBD2
len: 15
v_gene: TRBV6-1

CDR3nt: TGTGCCAGCAGCTCCGGGAGGGCCGGGAATGAGCAGTTCTTC
CDR3aa: CASSSGRAGNEQFF
j_gene: TRBJ2-1
abundance: -
d_gene: TRBD2
len: 14
v_gene: TRBV7-8

CDR3nt: TGTGCCAGCAGCTTAGACAGGGGCGCAGATACGCAGTATTTT
CDR3aa: CASSLDRGADTQYF
j_gene: TRBJ2-3
abundance: many
d_gene: TRBD1
len: 14
v_gene: TRBV7-2

CDR3nt: TGCAGTGCTAGAGATTTACGTAAGGCGGGGGGGATCCAAGAGACCCAGTACTTC
CDR3aa: CSARDLRKAGGIQETQYF
j_gene: TRBJ2-5
abundance: -
d_gene: TRBD2
len: 18
v_gene: TRBV20-1

CDR3nt: TGCGCCAGCAGCTCCCCGACTAGCGGGGTTTCCTACGAGCAGTACTTC
CDR3aa: CASSSPTSGVSYEQYF
j_gene: TRBJ2-7
abundance: few
d_gene: TRBD2
len: 16
v_gene: TRBV5-1

CDR3nt: TGTGCCAGCAGTGAAAGGCAGACCAACTATGGCTACACCTTC
CDR3aa: CASSERQTNYGYTF
j_gene: TRBJ1-2
abundance: -
d_gene: -
len: 14
v_gene: TRBV6-1

CDR3nt: TGCAGTTCCTGGGCGGCAAGCTCTGGGGCCAACGTCCTGACTTTC
CDR3aa: CSSWAASSGANVLTF
j_gene: TRBJ2-6
abundance: few
d_gene: -
len: 15
v_gene: TRBV20-1

CDR3nt: TGCAGCGTTTCAAGACAGGGGGCCGGGGGCGAGCAGTACTTC
CDR3aa: CSVSRQGAGGEQYF
j_gene: TRBJ2-7
abundance: -
d_gene: TRBD1
len: 14
v_gene: TRBV29-1

CDR3nt: TGTGCCAGCAGCCGCTCGCAAAAACTATCCTACGAGCAGTACTTC
CDR3aa: CASSRSQKLSYEQYF
j_gene: TRBJ2-7
abundance: once
d_gene: -
len: 15
v_gene: TRBV7-9

CDR3nt: TGCGCCAGCAGCTCATGGGGTAGCGGAGCGGACGAGCAGTACTTC
CDR3aa: CASSSWGSGADEQYF
j_gene: TRBJ2-7
abundance: -
d_gene: -
len: 15
v_gene: TRBV5-1

CDR3nt: TGCGCCAGCAGCTCGTCGTCAGCGGGAGGTTACGAGCAGTACTTC
CDR3aa: CASSSSSAGGYEQYF
j_gene: TRBJ2-7
abundance: -
d_gene: TRBD2
len: 15
v_gene: TRBV5-1

CDR3nt: TGCAGTGCTAGAGATTTTGGGACTAGATTGGGGGGACAGTTCTTC
CDR3aa: CSARDFGTRLGGQFF
j_gene: TRBJ2-1
abundance: -
d_gene: TRBD2
len: 15
v_gene: TRBV20-1

CDR3nt: TGTGCCAGCAGTTCTCCTTCGGGACAGGGGCTTCAGTACTTC
CDR3aa: CASSSPSGQGLQYF
j_gene: TRBJ2-5
abundance: -
d_gene: TRBD1
len: 14
v_gene: TRBV6-5

CDR3nt: TGCAGTGCTAGAGATAGTGGCGCTGCCGGGGCCAAAAACATTCAGTACTTC
CDR3aa: CSARDSGAAGAKNIQYF
j_gene: TRBJ2-4
abundance: many
d_gene: -
len: 17
v_gene: TRBV20-1

CDR3nt: TGTGCCAGCTCGACTTACAGGGGGAACACTGAAGCTTTCTTT
CDR3aa: CASSTYRGNTEAFF
j_gene: TRBJ1-1
abundance: -
d_gene: TRBD1
len: 14
v_gene: TRBV18

CDR3nt: TGCAGTGCCACCGACAGGGGGAGGCGGGAGACCCAGTACTTC
CDR3aa: CSATDRGRRETQYF
j_gene: TRBJ2-5
abundance: many
d_gene: TRBD1
len: 14
v_gene: TRBV20-1

CDR3nt: TGTGCCAGCAGTGATGGACTAGCTCGAGAGACCCAGTACTTC
CDR3aa: CASSDGLARETQYF
j_gene: TRBJ2-5
abundance: -
d_gene: TRBD2
len: 14
v_gene: TRBV2

CDR3nt: TGCGCCAGCAGCTTGGCCACGACAGCCATTCCCTCCTACGAGCAGTACTTC
CDR3aa: CASSLATTAIPSYEQYF
j_gene: TRBJ2-7
abundance: -
d_gene: -
len: 17
v_gene: TRBV5-1

CDR3nt: TGTGCCAGCAGGGATCGGTCGTACAATGAGCAGTTCTTC
CDR3aa: CASRDRSYNEQFF
j_gene: TRBJ2-1
abundance: -
d_gene: -
len: 13
v_gene: TRBV6-6